This T cell receptor beta chain appears in the sequencing data of a study of blood T cell repertoires in COVID-19. The wider study: PBMCs, B-cell-depleted T cells, or T cells provided the cDNA or gDNA that made up the material.

The Seattle site enrolled patients during active infection and followed them longitudinally. Sequencing was performed with immunoSEQ multiplex PCR; in TCRdb, only in-frame clones are kept and a portion is missing. The table lists hundreds of thousands of clones, roughly 86% of them singletons. The material sequenced was peripheral blood. The clonotype comes from a woman in her fifties or sixties with COVID-19, enrolled during active disease.

The CDR3 reads CASSRTGENEKLFF. For the CDR3, the DNA is TGCGCCAGCAGCAGGACGGGAGAGAATGAAAAACTGTTTTTT. J is TRBJ1-4 and V is TRBV5-1, with no clear D. The V gene lost 4 bases and the J gene lost 5 bases, with 12 bases spanning the gap. This CDR3 is built from 14 residues. CDR1 is SGHRS and CDR2 is YFSETQ in the germline V gene.